The clone carrying this T cell receptor (beta chain) has only one observation. Its antigen is not identified. The sample comes from a study of T cell responses to AZD1222 COVID-19 vaccine. Points from the study as a whole: It should be noted that donors were predominantly white British and more often female, and clonal diversity was possibly underestimated.

Assay used: immunoSEQ multiplex PCR; TCRdb lists only in-frame clones, some missing. The table lists about 130,000 clones, around 90% of them singletons. Here the sequenced sample was peripheral blood, taken 28 days after the second AZD1222 dose. This clonotype was obtained from an adult who received the AZD1222 COVID-19 vaccine.

CDR3 sequence reads: CASSVPRDLYNEQFF. CDR3 bases: TGTGCCAGTAGTGTTCCGAGAGACCTCTACAATGAGCAGTTCTTC. This chain uses TRBV19 with TRBJ2-1, with D uncertain. Deletions cut 5 bases from V and 3 bases from J, with 14 bases between. Germline V gene lookup returns CDR1 LNHDA and CDR2 SQIVND (reference sequence). The CDR3 consists of 15 residues.